Listed here are 25 T cell receptor beta chains from one sample, sequenced in a study of blood T cell repertoires in COVID-19. Here immunoSEQ multiplex PCR was the method, and the copy in TCRdb shows in-frame clones only, minus some. The sample consists of about 280,000 clones, around 85% of them appearing once. Sample: peripheral blood. Receptor source: a woman aged 25-40 years who had recovered from COVID-19.

This chain links TRBV6-5 with TRBJ2-1, with 10 bases lining up with TRBD1. This CDR3 spans 15 amino acids. The junction had 4 bases not matched to a gene; V was cut back by 5 bases and J by 3 bases. Per germline, CDR1 MNHEY and CDR2 SVGAGI. This CDR3 is CASSTWTGGYNEQFF. CDR3 DNA sequence: TGTGCCAGCAGTACCTGGACAGGGGGCTACAATGAGCAGTTCTTC.

With regard to this clone: Other DNA sequences from this sample encode an identical CDR3 as well. The chain is built from TRBV7-9 and TRBJ1-2; tentative D call: TRBD1 (6 bases). Germline V gene sequence: CDR1 SEHNR, CDR2 FQNEAQ (reference sequence). This CDR3 spans 13 amino acids. The V end lost 0 bases, the J end lost 5 bases, and 7 bases lay between the germline ends. CDR3 DNA sequence: TGTGCCAGCAGCTTAGCGACAGGATATGGCTACACCTTC. Its translation: CASSLATGYGYTF. The complete variable domain, with remaining parts taken from reference TRBV7-9 and TRBJ1-2, reads DTGVSQNPRHKITKRGQNVTFRCDPISEHNRLYWYRQTLGQGPEFLTYFQNEAQLEKSRLLSDRFSAERPKGSFSTLEIQRTEQGDSAMYLCASSLATGYGYTFGSGTRLTVV.

Only a few counts were recorded for this clone. The rearrangement links TRBV7-2 to TRBJ2-7; possible D gene TRBD1, 6 bases. CDR1 SGHTA and CDR2 FQGNSA come from the germline V gene. Trimming removed 5 bases from V and 2 bases from J, with 19 bases in between. CDR3 length: 16 residues. CDR3 nucleotides: TGTGCCAGCAGCGGGGGCGGAAACGGGATGCCCTACGAGCAGTACTTC. Protein product: CASSGGGNGMPYEQYF.

This chain connects TRBV28 to TRBJ2-7; 9 nucleotides agree with TRBD2. This CDR3 region has 15 residues. The V gene's germline CDR1 is MDHEN and CDR2 SYDVKM. The trim removed 10 bases at V and 3 bases at J, leaving 13 bases unmatched. CDR3 residues: CATSGAGGRIYEQYF. DNA of the CDR3: TGTGCCACCTCGGGGGCGGGAGGGAGAATCTACGAGCAGTACTTC. Complete variable domain (other parts from reference TRBV28 and TRBJ2-7): DVKVTQSSRYLVKRTGEKVFLECVQDMDHENMFWYRQDPGLGLRLIYFSYDVKMKEKGDIPEGYSVSREKKERFSLILESASTNQTSMYLCATSGAGGRIYEQYFGPGTRLTVT.

The CDR3 sequence is CASSLGAGVYNEQFF. CDR3 bases: TGTGCCAGCAGCTTGGGGGCAGGGGTCTACAATGAGCAGTTCTTC. This chain joins TRBV7-2 and TRBJ2-1, with D possibly being TRBD1 (6 bases). The CDR3 is made up of 15 amino acids. Germline loops: CDR1 SGHTA, CDR2 FQGNSA. V shed 3 bases and J shed 3 bases, with 12 bases lying between them. The whole variable domain, filled in from reference TRBV7-2 and TRBJ2-1, reads GAGVSQSPSNKVTEKGKDVELRCDPISGHTALYWYRQSLGQGLEFLIYFQGNSAPDKSGLPSDRFSAERTGGSVSTLTIQRTQQEDSAVYLCASSLGAGVYNEQFFGPGTRLTVL.

The chain couples TRBV19 to TRBJ2-1; 12 bases map to TRBD2. The CDR3 is made up of 18 amino acids. In germline, CDR1 is LNHDA, CDR2 SQIVND (reference sequence). The V and J ends lost 6 bases and 1 base, in that order; junction bases with no gene match: 10. CDR3: CASSPSGGAETSYNEQFF. DNA of the CDR3: TGTGCCAGTAGCCCTAGCGGGGGGGCCGAGACGTCCTACAATGAGCAGTTCTTC. Complete variable domain (other parts from reference TRBV19 and TRBJ2-1): DGGITQSPKYLFRKEGQNVTLSCEQNLNHDAMYWYRQDPGQGLRLIYYSQIVNDFQKGDIAEGYSVSREKKESFPLTVTSAQKNPTAFYLCASSPSGGAETSYNEQFFGPGTRLTVL.

The V and J genes are TRBV10-3 and TRBJ1-2; 8 bases align to TRBD1. V shed 4 bases and J 6 bases; nucleotides not matched to a gene: 4. CDR3 length: 13 residues. Per germline, CDR1 ENHRY and CDR2 SYGVKD. The CDR3: CAISAGQGDGYTF. The CDR3 DNA reads as TGTGCCATCAGTGCTGGACAGGGAGATGGCTACACCTTC.

V and J are TRBV24-1 and TRBJ2-2; D not resolved. Trimming cost V 0 bases and J 3 bases, with 16 bases left between them. This CDR3 comprises 18 residues. Per germline, CDR1 KGHDR and CDR2 SFDVKD. The CDR3 DNA is TGTGCCACCAGTGATTTGGAATCAAGTGGCTCCTACACCGGGGAGCTGTTTTTT. This translates into CATSDLESSGSYTGELFF.

This chain joins TRBV5-1 and TRBJ1-1; possible D gene TRBD1, 5 bases. This CDR3 region has 15 residues. Germline CDR1 reads SGHRS; CDR2 reads YFSETQ. The germline V and J ends were trimmed by 0 bases and 0 bases, with 9 bases remaining between them. This CDR3 is CASSLAGGMNTEAFF. CDR3 in DNA: TGCGCCAGCAGCTTGGCCGGGGGGATGAACACTGAAGCTTTCTTT.

V gene TRBV6-1 combines with J gene TRBJ1-1; weak D call: TRBD1 (5 bases). V lost 2 bases, J lost 7 bases, and 17 bases lay in between. Per germline, CDR1 MNHNS and CDR2 SASEGT. The CDR3 runs to 15 residues. The CDR3 DNA reads TGTGCCAGCAGTGAATCCTGGTCAGGGTTCAATGAAGCTTTCTTT. Amino acids: CASSESWSGFNEAFF.

The chain employs TRBV5-8 and TRBJ1-3; 7 positions agree with TRBD1. Germline CDR1 and CDR2: SGHTS and YDEGEE. The CDR3 is 14 amino acids. After removal of 1 base from V and 5 bases from J, the junction contained 3 bases not matched to a gene. CDR3 region: CASSLTGARNTIYF. The CDR3 DNA is TGTGCCAGCAGCTTGACAGGGGCCAGAAACACCATATATTTT.

A note on this clone: Other DNA variants within this sample encode the same CDR3. This chain joins TRBV19 and TRBJ1-1; D remains ambiguous. V lost 3 bases to trimming and J lost 5 bases, with 7 bases between them. The germline V gene has CDR1 LNHDA and CDR2 SQIVND (reference sequence). The CDR3 sequence is 12 residues long. This chain's CDR3 is CASSISVTEAFF. CDR3 nucleotides: TGTGCCAGTAGTATTTCAGTAACTGAAGCTTTCTTT.

The chain uses TRBV7-9 and TRBJ2-1; 12 bases line up with TRBD2. After removal of 5 bases from V and 8 bases from J, the junction contained 13 bases not matched to a gene. This CDR3 comprises 17 residues. The germline V gene has CDR1 SEHNR and CDR2 FQNEAQ (reference sequence). CDR3 protein: CASSPYGVTSGSDEQFF. CDR3 bases: TGTGCCAGCAGCCCCTATGGGGTGACTAGCGGGAGTGATGAGCAGTTCTTC.

The genes are TRBV2 and TRBJ2-6; no definite D call. Trimming removed 7 bases at V and 3 bases at J, with 10 bases between. Germline V CDR1 and CDR2: SNHLY, FYNNEI. The CDR3 spans 14 residues. The CDR3 spells CASMSFFGANVLTF. CDR3 nucleotides: TGTGCCAGCATGAGTTTCTTTGGGGCCAACGTCCTGACTTTC. The full variable domain, with the rest looked up from reference TRBV2 and TRBJ2-6, is EPEVTQTPSHQVTQMGQEVILRCVPISNHLYFYWYRQILGQKVEFLVSFYNNEISEKSEIFDDQFSVERPDGSNFTLKIRSTKLEDSAMYFCASMSFFGANVLTFGAGSRLTVL.

The rearrangement links TRBV19 to TRBJ2-1; D might be TRBD2 (5 bases). CDR1 and CDR2 from the germline V gene are LNHDA and SQIVND (reference sequence). The CDR3 spans 12 residues. V lost 6 bases, J lost 5 bases, and 8 bases lay in between. For the CDR3, the DNA is TGTGCCAGTAGCCCGGGGAACAATGAGCAGTTCTTC. Translated, it gives CASSPGNNEQFF.

The V and J genes are TRBV5-4 and TRBJ1-5; D is perhaps TRBD1 (6 bases). This CDR3 region has 13 residues. Trimming took off 0 bases at V and 5 bases at J, with 6 bases between the two ends. The germline V gene encodes CDR1 SGHNT and CDR2 YYREEE (reference sequence). The DNA of the CDR3 is TGTGCCAGCAGCTTGGGGACAGATCAGCCCCAGCATTTT. It yields the protein CASSLGTDQPQHF. The variable domain in full, with the rest retrieved from reference TRBV5-4 and TRBJ1-5, is ETGVTQSPTHLIKTRGQQVTLRCSSQSGHNTVSWYQQALGQGPQFIFQYYREEENGRGNFPPRFSGLQFPNYSSELNVNALELDDSALYLCASSLGTDQPQHFGDGTRLSIL.

The V call is TRBV19, the J call TRBJ2-2; 10 bases map to TRBD2. Trimming took 7 bases from V and 7 from J; bases not matched to a gene: 9. This CDR3 has 15 residues. The germline CDR1 and CDR2 sequences are LNHDA and SQIVND (reference sequence). The CDR3 sequence is CASNPSGSWNGELFF. The CDR3 DNA follows: TGTGCCAGTAACCCTAGCGGGAGTTGGAACGGGGAGCTGTTTTTT.

The genes are TRBV2 and TRBJ2-7; D unclear. The CDR3 runs to 12 residues. V was pared by 2 bases and J by 2 bases, with 4 bases between. Germline loops: CDR1 SNHLY, CDR2 FYNNEI. DNA of the CDR3: TGTGCCAGCAGTGAACAGGCCTACGAGCAGTACTTC. Encoded protein: CASSEQAYEQYF.

On this clone itself: Other DNA sequences of this sample code for an identical CDR3. The chain uses TRBV10-3 and TRBJ2-5; 10 bases align to TRBD2. Trimming at V came to 6 bases and at J to 3 bases, leaving 1 base not matched to a gene. The CDR3 has 13 residues. Germline V gives CDR1 ENHRY, CDR2 SYGVKD. The CDR3 protein is CAIRGTSEETQYF. CDR3 nucleotide sequence: TGTGCCATCAGAGGGACTAGCGAAGAGACCCAGTACTTC.

The rearrangement uses TRBV2 and TRBJ2-1; D is uncertain. The V and J ends lost 4 bases and 10 bases respectively, with 8 bases between them. Per the germline V gene, CDR1 is SNHLY and CDR2 is FYNNEI. This CDR3 spans 11 amino acids. The CDR3 spells CASSVLEEQFF. The CDR3 DNA reads as TGTGCCAGCAGTGTTCTGGAGGAGCAGTTCTTC.

The chain employs TRBV19 and TRBJ2-1; 7 positions match TRBD1. V shed 5 bases and J 6 bases; nucleotides not matched to a gene: 7. This CDR3 is built from 14 residues. CDR1 is LNHDA and CDR2 is SQIVND in the germline V gene (reference sequence). In DNA form, the CDR3 reads TGTGCCAGTAGTGCTAGACAGGGAAGCAATGAGCAGTTCTTC. Its translation is CASSARQGSNEQFF.

CDR3 in amino acids: CASSFRAGRINTEAFF. The CDR3 region has the DNA TGTGCCAGCAGTTTCCGGGCAGGGAGGATCAACACTGAAGCTTTCTTT. This chain joins TRBV28 and TRBJ1-1; D perhaps matches TRBD1 (5 bases). Germline lookup yields CDR1 MDHEN and CDR2 SYDVKM. Trimming cost V 3 bases and J 2 bases, with 16 bases left between them. The CDR3 extends over 16 amino acids.

This chain uses TRBV7-2 with TRBJ2-1; 11 bases agree with TRBD2. The CDR3 runs 16 residues. Trimming removed 4 bases from V and 4 bases from J; junction bases left unmatched: 6. Germline V gene sequence: CDR1 SGHTA, CDR2 FQGNSA. CDR3 sequence reads: CASSSTSGNGYNEQFF. CDR3 sequence (DNA): TGTGCCAGCAGCTCGACTAGCGGGAACGGGTACAATGAGCAGTTCTTC.

This sequence joins TRBV5-4 and TRBJ1-4; possibly TRBD1 for D (5 bases). This CDR3 is 14 amino acids long. CDR1 is SGHNT and CDR2 is YYREEE in the germline V gene (reference sequence). V shed 0 bases and J shed 7 bases, with 10 bases lying between them. CDR3 sequence: CASSLGGLGEKLFF. CDR3 sequence (DNA): TGTGCCAGCAGCTTGGGGGGCCTTGGTGAAAAACTGTTTTTT.

Only a few counts were recorded for this clone. The genes are TRBV2 and TRBJ2-2; TRBD2 might be the D (6 bases). The V end lost 4 bases, the J end lost 0 bases, and 9 bases lay between the germline ends. This CDR3 contains 15 residues. The germline V gene has CDR1 SNHLY and CDR2 FYNNEI. DNA of the CDR3: TGTGCCAGCAGTGGAACTAGCCCGAACACCGGGGAGCTGTTTTTT. Its translation: CASSGTSPNTGELFF. The full variable domain, rest sourced from reference TRBV2 and TRBJ2-2, is EPEVTQTPSHQVTQMGQEVILRCVPISNHLYFYWYRQILGQKVEFLVSFYNNEISEKSEIFDDQFSVERPDGSNFTLKIRSTKLEDSAMYFCASSGTSPNTGELFFGEGSRLTVL.